This record concerns one TCR beta chain sequence. Its antigen is unknown. This CDR3 region has 15 residues. Germline lookup yields CDR1 LNHDA and CDR2 SQIVND (reference sequence). V lost 5 bases and J lost 8; bases outside the gene matches: 10. Sequencing used immunoSEQ multiplex PCR; TCRdb keeps in-frame clones, though not all of them. Of roughly 62,000 clones in the sample, 92% were seen once. This entry comes from a study of OX40 agonist ivuxolimab in advanced cancers. Study-wide results and caveats: In CD8+ T cells, expanded clones were on average more numerous than in CD4+.

This TCR was sampled from an adult with an advanced solid tumor such as melanoma, head and neck, liver or kidney cancer. This specimen was CD4+ or CD8+ T cells sorted from blood, taken in a trial of the OX40 agonist ivuxolimab. The gene calls are TRBV19 and TRBJ2-1, with 9 bases aligning to TRBD2. The CDR3 loop reads CASSATGTSLHEQFF. CDR3 bases: TGTGCCAGTAGTGCAACCGGGACTAGCTTACATGAGCAGTTCTTC.